This T cell receptor (beta chain) was recovered during a study of beta chain features in type 1 diabetes. About this clone itself: What it binds is not known.

The germline V gene encodes CDR1 SGDLS and CDR2 YYNGEE. This CDR3 has 14 residues. V lost 4 bases and J lost 2; bases outside the gene matches: 4. Points from the study as a whole: Cells that show high TCR expression could be over-represented by cDNA sequencing. Whether TCRB rearrangement is influenced by HLA type was left unresolved in this analysis.

Expressed TCRB transcripts were sequenced after all isolated RNA was converted to cDNA. Only in-frame clones appear in the TCRdb table, and some are missing; sequencing was by immunoSEQ multiplex PCR. The sample comprises under 500,000 clones, about 32% of which are singletons, and around 0.065% rests with the top ten. V is TRBV9 and J is TRBJ1-2; 8 nucleotides line up with TRBD1. Material: naive CD4+ T cells from blood. This TCR was recovered from a man younger than 35 in good health. CDR3 nucleotides: TGTGCCAGCAGCCCCACAGGGGGAAACTATGGCTACACCTTC. Its translation is CASSPTGGNYGYTF.